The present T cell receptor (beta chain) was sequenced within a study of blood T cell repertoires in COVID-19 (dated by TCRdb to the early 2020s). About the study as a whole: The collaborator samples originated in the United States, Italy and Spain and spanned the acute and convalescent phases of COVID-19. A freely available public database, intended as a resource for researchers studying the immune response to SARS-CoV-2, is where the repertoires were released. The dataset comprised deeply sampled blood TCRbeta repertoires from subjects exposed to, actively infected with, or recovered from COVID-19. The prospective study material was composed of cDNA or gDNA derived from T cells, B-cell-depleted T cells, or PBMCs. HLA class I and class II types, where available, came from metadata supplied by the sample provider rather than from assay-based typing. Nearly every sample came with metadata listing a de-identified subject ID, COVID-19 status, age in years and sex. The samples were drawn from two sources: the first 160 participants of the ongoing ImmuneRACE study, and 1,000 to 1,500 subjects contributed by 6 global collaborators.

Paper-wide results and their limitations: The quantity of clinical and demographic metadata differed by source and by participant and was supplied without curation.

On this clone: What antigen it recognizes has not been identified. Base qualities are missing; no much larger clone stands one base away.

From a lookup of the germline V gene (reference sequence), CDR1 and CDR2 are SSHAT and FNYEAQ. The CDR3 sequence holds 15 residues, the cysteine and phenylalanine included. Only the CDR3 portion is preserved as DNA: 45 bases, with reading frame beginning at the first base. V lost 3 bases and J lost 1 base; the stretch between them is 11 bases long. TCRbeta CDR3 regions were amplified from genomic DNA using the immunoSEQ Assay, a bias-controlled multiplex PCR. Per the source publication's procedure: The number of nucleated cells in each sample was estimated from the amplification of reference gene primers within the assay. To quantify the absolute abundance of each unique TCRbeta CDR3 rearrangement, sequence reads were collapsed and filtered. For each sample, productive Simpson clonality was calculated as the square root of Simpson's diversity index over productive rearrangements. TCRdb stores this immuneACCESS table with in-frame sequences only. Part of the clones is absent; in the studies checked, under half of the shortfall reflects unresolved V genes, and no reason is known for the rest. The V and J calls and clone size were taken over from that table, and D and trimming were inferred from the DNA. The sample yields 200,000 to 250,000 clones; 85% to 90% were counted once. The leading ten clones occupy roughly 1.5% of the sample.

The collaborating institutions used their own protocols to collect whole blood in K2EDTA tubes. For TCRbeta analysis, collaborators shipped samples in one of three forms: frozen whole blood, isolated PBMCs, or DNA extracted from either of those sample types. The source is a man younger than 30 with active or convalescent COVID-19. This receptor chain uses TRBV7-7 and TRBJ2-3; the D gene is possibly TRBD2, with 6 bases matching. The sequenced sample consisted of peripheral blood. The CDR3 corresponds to CASSLGGIGTDTQYF. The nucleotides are TGTGCCAGCAGCTTGGGGGGTATCGGCACAGATACGCAGTATTTT.